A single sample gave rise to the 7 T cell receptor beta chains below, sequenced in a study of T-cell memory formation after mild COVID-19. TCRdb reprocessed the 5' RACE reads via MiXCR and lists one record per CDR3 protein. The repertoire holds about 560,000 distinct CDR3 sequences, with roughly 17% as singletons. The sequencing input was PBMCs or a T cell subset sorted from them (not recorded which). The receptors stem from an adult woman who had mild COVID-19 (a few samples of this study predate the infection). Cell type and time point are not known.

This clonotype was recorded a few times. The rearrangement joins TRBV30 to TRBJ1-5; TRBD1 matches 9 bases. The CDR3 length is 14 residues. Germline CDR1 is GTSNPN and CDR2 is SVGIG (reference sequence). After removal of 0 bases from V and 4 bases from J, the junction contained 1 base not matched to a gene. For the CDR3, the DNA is TGTGCCTGGAGTGTGGGACAGGGAAATCAGCCCCAGCATTTT. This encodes CAWSVGQGNQPQHF.

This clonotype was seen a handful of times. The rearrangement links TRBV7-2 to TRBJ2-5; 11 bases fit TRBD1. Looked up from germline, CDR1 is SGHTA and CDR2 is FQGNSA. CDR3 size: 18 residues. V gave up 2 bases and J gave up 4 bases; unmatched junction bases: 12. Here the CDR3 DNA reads TGTGCCAGCAGCTTAATGGGGGGGACAGGGGGAGGCGGAGAGACCCAGTACTTC. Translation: CASSLMGGTGGGGETQYF.

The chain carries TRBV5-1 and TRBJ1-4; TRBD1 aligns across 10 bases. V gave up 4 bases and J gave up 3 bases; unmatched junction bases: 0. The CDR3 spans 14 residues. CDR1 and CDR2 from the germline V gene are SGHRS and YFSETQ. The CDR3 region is CASSDRGPNEKLFF. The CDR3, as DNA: TGCGCCAGCAGCGACAGGGGGCCTAATGAAAAACTGTTTTTT.

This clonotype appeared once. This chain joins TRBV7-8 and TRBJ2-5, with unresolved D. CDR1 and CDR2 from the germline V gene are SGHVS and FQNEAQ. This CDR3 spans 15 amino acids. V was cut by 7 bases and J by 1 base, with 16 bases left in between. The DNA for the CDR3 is TGTGCCAGCACCACTTATCCCCTATCCCAAGAGACCCAGTACTTC. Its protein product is CASTTYPLSQETQYF.

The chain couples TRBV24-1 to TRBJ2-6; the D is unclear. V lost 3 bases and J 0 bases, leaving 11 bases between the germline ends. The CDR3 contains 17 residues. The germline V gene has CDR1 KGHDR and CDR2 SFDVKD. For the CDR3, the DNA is TGTGCCACCAGTGATCAGGTCCTAAGCTCTGGGGCCAACGTCCTGACTTTC. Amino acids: CATSDQVLSSGANVLTF.

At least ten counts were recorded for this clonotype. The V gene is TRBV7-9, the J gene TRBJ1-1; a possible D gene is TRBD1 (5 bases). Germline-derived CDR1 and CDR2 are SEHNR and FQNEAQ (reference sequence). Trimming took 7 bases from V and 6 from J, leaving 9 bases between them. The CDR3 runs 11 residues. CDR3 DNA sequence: TGTGCCAGCACTCAGACAGCTGAAGCTTTCTTT. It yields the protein CASTQTAEAFF.

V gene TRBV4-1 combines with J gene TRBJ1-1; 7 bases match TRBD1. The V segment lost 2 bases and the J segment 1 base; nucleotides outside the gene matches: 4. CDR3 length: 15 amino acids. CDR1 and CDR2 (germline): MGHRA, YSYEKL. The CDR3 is CASSQPTGKNTEAFF. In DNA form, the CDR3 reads TGCGCCAGCAGCCAACCGACAGGGAAGAACACTGAAGCTTTCTTT.